Following are 19 T cell receptor beta chains from one sample sequenced in a study of shared clonotypes between healthy human individuals. Sequenced by immunoSEQ multiplex PCR; TCRdb stores in-frame clones only, minus some. The sample lists about 2.3 million clones, approximately 95% occurring once. Sequencing used naive CD4+ T cells from PBMCs. Stated subset: CD45RA+ positively selected. The receptors shown here come from a man between 18 and 29 years old in good health. Some clones in this sample may be carry-over from other donors' samples.

Regarding this clone: The sample contains more than one DNA sequence encoding this CDR3. The chain has TRBV9 and TRBJ1-5; no reliable D call. The CDR3 is 15 amino acids. V lost 1 base and J lost 2, with 10 bases in between. Germline values: CDR1 SGDLS, CDR2 YYNGEE. The CDR3 DNA sequence: TGTGCCAGCAGCGTAACCGGGCAGGGCAATCAGCCCCAGCATTTT. This sequence encodes CASSVTGQGNQPQHF. The variable domain in full, with the rest retrieved from reference TRBV9 and TRBJ1-5, is DSGVTQTPKHLITATGQRVTLRCSPRSGDLSVYWYQQSLDQGLQFLIQYYNGEERAKGNILERFSAQQFPDLHSELNLSSLELGDSALYFCASSVTGQGNQPQHFGDGTRLSIL.

This chain links TRBV5-1 with TRBJ1-1; the D gene is possibly TRBD1 (6 bases). Trimming took 4 bases from V and 7 from J, leaving 17 bases between them. This CDR3 contains 14 residues. The germline CDR1 and CDR2 sequences are SGHRS and YFSETQ. CDR3 bases: TGCGCCAGCAGCCGTGGGACACCGACCTTTGAAGCTTTCTTT. The encoded protein is CASSRGTPTFEAFF.

The V gene is TRBV28, the J gene TRBJ1-2; D not resolved. CDR3 length equals 12 residues. Germline CDR1 is MDHEN and CDR2 is SYDVKM. The germline V and J ends were trimmed by 3 bases and 3 bases, with 5 bases remaining between them. The CDR3 loop is CASSFEHYGYTF. The CDR3 DNA reads as TGTGCCAGCAGTTTTGAGCACTATGGCTACACCTTC.

The V call is TRBV18, the J call TRBJ2-7; 10 bases are a match to TRBD1. The V gene's germline CDR1 is KGHSH and CDR2 LQKENI. V was pared by 2 bases and J by 2 bases, with 9 bases of the junction left unmatched. CDR3 size: 17 residues. In DNA, the CDR3 is TGTGCCAGCTCACCAAAACAACTGACAGGGGGCGCCTACGAGCAGTACTTC. It yields the protein CASSPKQLTGGAYEQYF.

About this clone itself: At one boundary the junction diverges from the germline segment, which might be a read error. This chain uses TRBV29-1 with TRBJ2-7, with D perhaps matching TRBD2 (6 bases). CDR1 is SQVTM and CDR2 is ANQGSEA in the germline V gene. There are 11 residues in the CDR3. As DNA, the CDR3 is TGCAGCGTGGAGGGTAGGGCAGGGTTTGTCTTC. Protein sequence: CSVEGRAGFVF.

The chain joins TRBV5-1 to TRBJ1-4; TRBD1 might be the D (5 bases). The V and J ends lost 4 bases and 8 bases respectively, with 18 bases between them. Germline assignment: CDR1 SGHRS and CDR2 YFSETQ. The CDR3 length is 15 residues. CDR3 in DNA: TGCGCCAGCAGCATCGGGAGTCCGGACACGGAAAAACTGTTTTTT. This codes for CASSIGSPDTEKLFF.

The rearrangement links TRBV7-9 to TRBJ2-3, with D perhaps given as TRBD1 or TRBD2 (5 bases each). Germline CDR1 reads SEHNR; CDR2 reads FQNEAQ (reference sequence). V was pared by 3 bases and J by 8 bases, with 9 bases between. The CDR3 extends over 12 amino acids. The CDR3 loop is CASSFPGTTQYF. Written as DNA, the CDR3 is TGTGCCAGCAGCTTCCCAGGGACTACGCAGTATTTT.

This chain connects TRBV28 to TRBJ1-2; perhaps TRBD1 as D (6 bases). Trimming shortened V by 1 base and J by 6 bases, and 12 bases separated the two germline ends. This CDR3 region has 14 residues. Germline lookup yields CDR1 MDHEN and CDR2 SYDVKM. CDR3 sequence reads: CASSLSYRVHGYTF. CDR3 sequence (DNA): TGTGCCAGCAGTTTATCCTACAGGGTCCATGGCTACACCTTC.

V usage is TRBV6-6 and J usage is TRBJ1-5; 9 bases line up with TRBD1. The CDR3 is 13 amino acids. The J segment lost 6 bases and the V segment lost 10 bases, leaving 7 bases of the junction unmatched. CDR1 is MNHNY and CDR2 is SVGAGI in the germline V gene (reference sequence). CDR3 bases: TGTGCCACCATACAGGGGGCGGCTCAGCCCCAGCATTTT. It codes for CATIQGAAQPQHF.

The chain combines TRBV5-1 with TRBJ2-3; D is ambiguous. The germline gives CDR1 SGHRS, CDR2 YFSETQ. V lost 0 bases, J lost 2 bases, and 7 bases lay in between. This CDR3 has 14 amino acids. Written as DNA, the CDR3 is TGCGCCAGCAGCTTGGGAGACGTCACAGATACGCAGTATTTT. Its translation is CASSLGDVTDTQYF.

V is TRBV5-1 and J is TRBJ2-5; no reliable D call. Germline V gene data show CDR1 as SGHRS and CDR2 as YFSETQ. With 3 bases removed from V and 1 base from J, the gap between germline ends came to 10 bases. The CDR3 runs to 14 residues. The CDR3 sequence: CASSWYQSQETQYF. The CDR3 nucleotides read TGCGCCAGCAGCTGGTATCAGAGCCAAGAGACCCAGTACTTC.

Points on this clone: Other DNA sequences within the sample encode an identical CDR3. The chain joins TRBV30 to TRBJ2-4; D is uncertain. The CDR3 contains 11 residues. Germline V gives CDR1 GTSNPN, CDR2 SVGIG (reference sequence). V was cut by 1 base and J by 7 bases, with 5 bases left in between. CDR3 sequence reads: CAWSEENIQYF. The CDR3 DNA sequence: TGTGCCTGGAGTGAAGAGAACATTCAGTACTTC.

The sample holds one count of this clone. One junction end does not reproduce the germline sequence, and a read error may be involved. The CDR3, as DNA: TGTGCCAGTAGTAACGTTCCGGGACAGGGGGCCTCCTGGGCCTTC. Residues: CASSNVPGQGASWAF. V and J are TRBV19 and TRBJ1-2; 12 bases align to TRBD1. This CDR3 is 15 amino acids long. Per the germline V gene, CDR1 is LNHDA and CDR2 is SQIVND (reference sequence).

The genes are TRBV28 and TRBJ1-2; D is unresolved. The CDR3 extends over 13 amino acids. The ends were cut back, 6 bases at V and 5 bases at J, with 13 bases in the middle. CDR1 and CDR2 from the germline V gene are MDHEN and SYDVKM. The CDR3 loop is CASSLRAIYGYTF. CDR3 nucleotide sequence: TGTGCCAGCAGCCTAAGGGCAATTTATGGCTACACCTTC.

Only one count was recorded for this clone. The genes are TRBV7-8 and TRBJ2-7, with D maybe TRBD2 (6 bases). The ends were cut back, 5 bases at V and 3 bases at J, with 14 bases in the middle. The germline gives CDR1 SGHVS, CDR2 FQNEAQ. CDR3 size: 14 residues. The DNA of the CDR3 is TGTGCCAGCAGCAGACTAGTCCCGAGCTACGAGCAGTACTTC. As protein: CASSRLVPSYEQYF.

The rearrangement links TRBV23-1 to TRBJ1-5, with unresolved D. TRBV23-1 is known as an ORF, though its function is uncertain. This CDR3 has 17 residues. Trimming left V 4 bases short and J 0 bases short, with 16 bases between. The CDR3 DNA is TGCGCCAGCAGTCCAGGACTACGTAAGTTTAGCAATCAGCCCCAGCATTTT. Residues: CASSPGLRKFSNQPQHF.

The CDR3 nucleotides read TGTGCCAGCAACCGACTGGGGCCTGGGGGGAATGAGCAGTTCTTC. Amino acids: CASNRLGPGGNEQFF. The chain joins TRBV9 to TRBJ2-1, with D maybe TRBD2 (6 bases). The germline V and J ends were trimmed by 6 bases and 7 bases, with 20 bases remaining between them. The CDR3 is 15 residues long. Germline V gives CDR1 SGDLS, CDR2 YYNGEE.

V and J are TRBV19 and TRBJ2-3, with 10 bases that match TRBD2. CDR1 is LNHDA, CDR2 SQIVND, per germline (reference sequence). The CDR3 is 14 amino acids. V was clipped by 5 bases and J by 6 bases; unmatched bases: 5. CDR3 loop: CASSVLAGADTQYF. The DNA for the CDR3 is TGTGCCAGTAGTGTCCTAGCGGGAGCGGATACGCAGTATTTT.

This clone was found a few times. The chain employs TRBV4-1 and TRBJ1-5; no clear D. CDR1 and CDR2 (germline): MGHRA, YSYEKL. The CDR3 is 15 amino acids. V lost 1 base and J 4 bases, leaving 11 bases between the germline ends. The DNA for the CDR3 is TGCGCCAGCAGCCAAGGGGTGGCAGGAAATCAGCCCCAGCATTTT. Its protein is CASSQGVAGNQPQHF.